One sample yielded the 24 T cell receptor beta chains listed below, sequenced in a study of blood T cell repertoires in COVID-19. Sequencing was performed with immunoSEQ multiplex PCR; in TCRdb, only in-frame clones are kept and a portion is missing. The sample has approximately 68,000 clones; roughly 81% are singletons. The sequenced material came from peripheral blood. The receptors derive from a human donor in a cohort sampled during active COVID-19.

The chain joins TRBV7-8 to TRBJ2-4; 7 bases are shared with TRBD2. The CDR3 sequence is 16 residues long. Germline V gene sequence: CDR1 SGHVS, CDR2 FQNEAQ. Trimming at V came to 6 bases and at J to 0 bases, leaving 8 bases not matched to a gene. CDR3 region: CASSALAAIAKNIQYF. The DNA for the CDR3 is TGTGCCAGCAGTGCCCTAGCGGCTATAGCCAAAAACATTCAGTACTTC.

The chain combines TRBV11-1 with TRBJ2-2, with 9 bases matching TRBD1. The J segment lost 6 bases and the V segment lost 5 bases, leaving 7 bases of the junction unmatched. Germline values: CDR1 SGHAT, CDR2 FQDESV (reference sequence). This CDR3 comprises 15 residues. The CDR3 bases are TGTGCCAGCAGCCACCGGGACAGGGAGGCCGGGGAGCTGTTTTTT. Its translation is CASSHRDREAGELFF.

The rearrangement joins TRBV30 to TRBJ2-7; TRBD2 agrees at 7 bases. CDR3 size: 15 residues. The V and J ends lost 0 bases and 5 bases, in that order; junction bases with no gene match: 10. Germline V gene lookup returns CDR1 GTSNPN and CDR2 SVGIG (reference sequence). The chain's CDR3 is CAWSVYEGGPDEQYF. The DNA of the CDR3 is TGTGCCTGGAGTGTTTATGAGGGAGGGCCTGACGAGCAGTACTTC.

By proportion, this clone is medium-sized (0.01 to 0.1%). The rearrangement uses TRBV2 and TRBJ2-1; 11 bases fit TRBD1. The junction had 9 bases not matched to a gene; V was cut back by 8 bases and J by 9 bases. This CDR3 has 14 residues. Germline V gene data show CDR1 as SNHLY and CDR2 as FYNNEI. In DNA form, the CDR3 reads TGTGCCAGCTCTCAGGACAGGGGGCTTGCTGAGCAGTTCTTC. This encodes CASSQDRGLAEQFF.

The chain couples TRBV28 to TRBJ2-1, with TRBD2 identical over 13 bases. CDR3 size: 18 residues. Germline trimming cut 1 base from V and 6 bases from J; bases unmatched to any gene: 9. Germline V lookup: CDR1 MDHEN, CDR2 SYDVKM. CDR3 nucleotide sequence: TGTGCCAGCAGTTTATCCGGACTAGCGGGAGCCTCCCCCAATGAGCAGTTCTTC. The encoded protein is CASSLSGLAGASPNEQFF.

This chain connects TRBV13 to TRBJ2-7; 12 bases agree with TRBD1. CDR3 size: 15 residues. With 6 bases clipped from V and 2 bases from J, the junction kept 5 bases outside the gene matches. Germline assignment: CDR1 PRHDT and CDR2 FYEKMQ (reference sequence). The CDR3 DNA reads TGTGCCAGCAGTGCGGGACAGGGGGCGCCCTACGAGCAGTACTTC. This sequence encodes CASSAGQGAPYEQYF. Full variable domain (missing parts from reference TRBV13 and TRBJ2-7): AAGVIQSPRHLIKEKRETATLKCYPIPRHDTVYWYQQGPGQDPQFLISFYEKMQSDKGSIPDRFSAQQFSDYHSELNMSSLELGDSALYFCASSAGQGAPYEQYFGPGTRLTVT.

This chain joins TRBV30 and TRBJ2-7; 8 nucleotides agree with TRBD2. Germline V gene data show CDR1 as GTSNPN and CDR2 as SVGIG (reference sequence). CDR3 size: 14 residues. The ends lost 4 bases at V and 3 bases at J; junction bases unmatched: 8. DNA of the CDR3: TGTGCCTGGACAAGAGCGGGAGAATACTACGAGCAGTACTTC. Encoded protein: CAWTRAGEYYEQYF.

The CDR3 reads CASSPTTGFTEAFF. CDR3 DNA sequence: TGTGCCAGCAGTCCTACTACAGGGTTTACTGAAGCTTTCTTT. The chain employs TRBV5-4 and TRBJ1-1; D possibly corresponds to TRBD1 (6 bases). The V gene lost 5 bases and the J gene lost 5 bases, with 16 bases spanning the gap. The germline V gene has CDR1 SGHNT and CDR2 YYREEE (reference sequence). The CDR3 loop spans 14 amino acids.

The V and J genes are TRBV5-6 and TRBJ2-5; D unclear. Trimming removed 0 bases at V and 5 bases at J, with 11 bases between. The germline CDR1 and CDR2 sequences are SGHDT and YYEEEE. The CDR3 consists of 14 residues. The CDR3 bases are TGTGCCAGCAGCTTGGTGGGTAGCCCGGAGACCCAGTACTTC. Its protein is CASSLVGSPETQYF. The full variable domain, with the rest looked up from reference TRBV5-6 and TRBJ2-5, is DAGVTQSPTHLIKTRGQQVTLRCSPKSGHDTVSWYQQALGQGPQFIFQYYEEEERQRGNFPDRFSGHQFPNYSSELNVNALLLGDSALYLCASSLVGSPETQYFGPGTRLLVL.

This chain links TRBV24-1 with TRBJ2-1, with 12 bases matching TRBD2. The V gene's germline CDR1 is KGHDR and CDR2 SFDVKD. The CDR3 runs 17 residues. J lost 7 bases, V lost 4 bases, and 10 bases had no gene match. In DNA, the CDR3 is TGTGCCACCAGTGACCGCCTCCTAGCGGGAGGGATGAATGAGCAGTTCTTC. This translates into CATSDRLLAGGMNEQFF.

This chain connects TRBV14 to TRBJ2-1, with D unclear. Germline-derived CDR1 and CDR2 are SGHDN and FVKESK. This CDR3 spans 16 amino acids. V lost 4 bases, J lost 0 bases, and 13 bases lay in between. As DNA, the CDR3 is TGTGCCAGCAGCCTAGGAGAGCGATTCTCCTACAATGAGCAGTTCTTC. This gives the protein CASSLGERFSYNEQFF.

The chain joins TRBV25-1 to TRBJ1-2; 7 nucleotides align to TRBD1. This CDR3 is 14 amino acids long. CDR1 is MGHDK, CDR2 SYGVNS, per germline. Trimming removed 4 bases from V and 3 bases from J; junction bases left unmatched: 5. CDR3 in amino acids: CASSGRGRHYGYTF. CDR3 nucleotide sequence: TGTGCCAGCAGTGGAAGGGGGCGGCACTATGGCTACACCTTC.

This clone appeared once. The genes are TRBV7-9 and TRBJ2-7, with a weak D call TRBD1 (6 bases). The ends were cut back, 5 bases at V and 6 bases at J, with 11 bases in the middle. From germline, CDR1 is SEHNR and CDR2 FQNEAQ (reference sequence). This CDR3 is built from 12 residues. The CDR3 sequence: CASSQQGFEQYF. Written as DNA, the CDR3 is TGTGCCAGCAGCCAACAGGGATTCGAGCAGTACTTC.

In its sample, this clone was seen once. The V call is TRBV28, the J call TRBJ1-2; D is perhaps TRBD1 (6 bases). The CDR3 covers 15 residues. Trimming pared 11 bases from V and 2 bases from J, leaving 21 bases between. The germline V gene has CDR1 MDHEN and CDR2 SYDVKM. The CDR3 spells CAHGGHPLHNYGYTF. The DNA for the CDR3 is TGTGCCCACGGGGGGCACCCCCTCCACAACTATGGCTACACCTTC.

The genes are TRBV7-8 and TRBJ2-1, with 7 bases aligning to TRBD2. The length of the CDR3 is 15 residues. Trimming removed 5 bases from V and 4 bases from J; junction bases left unmatched: 8. Germline V gene sequence: CDR1 SGHVS, CDR2 FQNEAQ. The DNA for the CDR3 is TGTGCCAGCAGCCCGACGGGACTATCTTACAATGAGCAGTTCTTC. It encodes CASSPTGLSYNEQFF.

The chain has TRBV3-1 (or the pseudogene TRBV3-2) and TRBJ2-2; 7 bases are a match to TRBD2. The junction had 1 base not matched to a gene; V was cut back by 0 bases and J by 0 bases. Looked up from germline, CDR1 is LGHDT and CDR2 is YNNKEL (reference sequence). CDR3 length equals 16 residues. As DNA, the CDR3 is TGTGCCAGCAGCCAAGATGGGACTACGAACACCGGGGAGCTGTTTTTT. Amino acid sequence: CASSQDGTTNTGELFF.

The V call is TRBV9, the J call TRBJ2-7; a weak D match, TRBD1 (6 bases). This CDR3 has 14 amino acids. Germline CDR1 SGDLS, CDR2 YYNGEE. V lost 3 bases and J 4 bases, leaving 14 bases between the germline ends. The CDR3 spells CASSAGQGPYEQYF. As DNA, the CDR3 is TGTGCCAGCAGCGCAGGTCAGGGGCCGTACGAGCAGTACTTC.

In DNA form, the CDR3 reads TGTGCCAGCAGCTTAGGATTGGCCACAACTAATGAAAAACTGTTTTTT. It is translated as CASSLGLATTNEKLFF. V gene TRBV7-8 combines with J gene TRBJ1-4; no clear D gene. V dropped 1 base and J dropped 0 bases, with 9 bases sitting between them. The CDR3 loop spans 16 amino acids. The V gene's germline CDR1 is SGHVS and CDR2 FQNEAQ.

The J gene is TRBJ2-3, the V gene TRBV11-2; maybe TRBD2 (6 bases). The germline V gene has CDR1 SGHAT and CDR2 FQNNGV. This CDR3 contains 17 residues. V was pared by 1 base and J by 3 bases, with 17 bases between. Here the CDR3 reads CASSLGLVGGRTDTQYF. The DNA of the CDR3 is TGTGCCAGCAGCTTAGGACTAGTCGGAGGTAGAACAGATACGCAGTATTTT.

J is TRBJ2-5 and V is TRBV15, with TRBD2 matching 8 bases. Germline-derived CDR1 and CDR2 are LNHNV and YYDKDF (reference sequence). Germline trimming cut 1 base from V and 4 bases from J; bases unmatched to any gene: 5. CDR3 length equals 15 residues. The CDR3 reads CATSRVSAGGETQYF. The DNA of the CDR3 is TGTGCCACCAGCAGAGTCTCGGCGGGAGGAGAGACCCAGTACTTC.

The chain employs TRBV7-9 and TRBJ1-1; a possible D gene is TRBD1 (6 bases). Germline CDR1 and CDR2: SEHNR and FQNEAQ (reference sequence). The CDR3 length is 14 residues. Trimming cost V 1 base and J 5 bases, with 11 bases left between them. The CDR3: CASSLGQGWTEAFF. CDR3 nucleotides: TGTGCCAGCAGCTTAGGGCAGGGGTGGACTGAAGCTTTCTTT.

This clone was observed a single time. The chain carries TRBV4-1 and TRBJ2-7; a possible D gene is TRBD1 (5 bases). The V end lost 0 bases, the J end lost 3 bases, and 21 bases lay between the germline ends. The germline V gene encodes CDR1 MGHRA and CDR2 YSYEKL. CDR3 length: 18 amino acids. The DNA for the CDR3 is TGCGCCAGCAGCCAAGAGGCCCCCACTGACAGTTTACTCTACGAGCAGTACTTC. Encoded protein: CASSQEAPTDSLLYEQYF.

CDR3 nucleotide sequence: TGTGCCAGCAGCTATTATGGTGGGACTACCCTCAGGAACGAGCAGTACTTC. Translated: CASSYYGGTTLRNEQYF. J is TRBJ2-7 and V is TRBV7-9, with 7 nucleotides matching TRBD2. Germline V gene sequence: CDR1 SEHNR, CDR2 FQNEAQ (reference sequence). The CDR3 covers 17 residues. V was pared by 4 bases and J by 5 bases, with 17 bases of the junction left unmatched.

The rearrangement uses TRBV28 and TRBJ1-2; a weak D match, TRBD1 (6 bases). The V and J ends lost 6 bases and 4 bases respectively, with 18 bases between them. CDR1 MDHEN and CDR2 SYDVKM come from the germline V gene. CDR3 length: 15 amino acids. The CDR3 protein is CASSVTGPLGYGYTF. As DNA, the CDR3 is TGTGCCAGCAGCGTGACAGGCCCCCTTGGCTATGGCTACACCTTC.